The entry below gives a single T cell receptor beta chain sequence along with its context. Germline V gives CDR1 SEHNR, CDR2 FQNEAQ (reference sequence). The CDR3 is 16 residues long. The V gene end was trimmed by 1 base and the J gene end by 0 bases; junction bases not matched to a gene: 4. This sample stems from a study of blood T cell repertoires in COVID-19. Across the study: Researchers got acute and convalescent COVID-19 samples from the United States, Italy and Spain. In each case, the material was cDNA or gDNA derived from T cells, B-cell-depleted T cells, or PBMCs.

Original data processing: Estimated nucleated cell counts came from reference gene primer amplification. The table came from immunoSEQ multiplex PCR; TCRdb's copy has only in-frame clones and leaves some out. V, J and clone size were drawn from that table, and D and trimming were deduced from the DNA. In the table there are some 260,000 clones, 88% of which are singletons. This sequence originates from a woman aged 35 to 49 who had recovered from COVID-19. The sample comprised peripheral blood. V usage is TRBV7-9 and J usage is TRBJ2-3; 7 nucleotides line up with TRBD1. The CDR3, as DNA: TGTGCCAGCAGCTTAGGACCACAGGGGAGCACAGATACGCAGTATTTT. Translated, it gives CASSLGPQGSTDTQYF.